Listed below are T cell receptor beta chains from one sample, sequenced in a study of Ad26.COV2.S vaccination and SARS-CoV-2 variants. The protocol was immunoSEQ multiplex PCR, while the TCRdb copy is restricted to in-frame clones and leaves out a portion. The table lists around 100,000 clones, around 80% of them singletons. The sequenced sample was peripheral blood, obtained after recovery from COVID-19. Receptor source: a human donor who had recovered from COVID-19. Both conserved end residues are part of each CDR3. D genes are given only for firm matches. The listing skips clone size in some rows; elsewhere it reads once, few, many or a size class.

D	size	V	J	length	DNA	CDR3
NA	NA	TRBV30	TRBJ2-1	11	TGTGCCTGGAGTCTGGCAGATGAGCAGTTCTTC	CAWSLADEQFF
NA	NA	TRBV6-5	TRBJ1-1	14	TGTGCCAGCAGCCGGACATCTTTGAACACTGAAGCTTTCTTT	CASSRTSLNTEAFF
TRBD1	once	TRBV28	TRBJ1-2	16	TGTGCCAGCAGTGTCAGGGGGCTCGAGCTAACGAGGGGCTACACCTTC	CASSVRGLELTRGYTF
TRBD1	NA	TRBV11-1	TRBJ1-2	15	TGTGCCAGCACCCATCCGGGACAGGGGAACTATGGCTACACCTTC	CASTHPGQGNYGYTF
NA	NA	TRBV10-3	TRBJ1-1	13	TGTGCCACCTGGGTGGGGGCAGGCACTGAAGCTTTCTTT	CATWVGAGTEAFF
NA	NA	TRBV28	TRBJ2-3	13	TGTGCCAGCAGTTCCAGTACTAGAGATACGCAGTATTTT	CASSSSTRDTQYF
NA	NA	TRBV6-5	TRBJ1-5	14	TGTGCCAGCAGGTACCATAGGGCCGCTCAGCCCCAGCATTTT	CASRYHRAAQPQHF
NA	NA	TRBV2	TRBJ2-2	16	TGTGCCAGCAGCCCTATAGGGGGGATGGTAACCGGGGAGCTGTTTTTT	CASSPIGGMVTGELFF
NA	NA	TRBV5-3	TRBJ2-2	17	TGTGCCAGAAGCTTTGGCAGGAACAATATTTACACCGGGGAGCTGTTTTTT	CARSFGRNNIYTGELFF
NA	NA	TRBV5-4	TRBJ2-5	15	TGTGCCAGCAGCTTGGACGGCTCCTTCCAAGAGACCCAGTACTTC	CASSLDGSFQETQYF
NA	NA	TRBV30	TRBJ1-3	16	TGTGCCTGGAGTACCCTCGCGGGAAACTCTGGAAACACCATATATTTT	CAWSTLAGNSGNTIYF
NA	NA	TRBV7-9	TRBJ1-2	13	TGTGCCAGCAGCTTAGCAGGCGCGCATGGCTACACCTTC	CASSLAGAHGYTF
TRBD1	NA	TRBV19	TRBJ1-2	14	TGTGCCAGTAGGCCAGGACAGGGGAACTATGGCTACACCTTC	CASRPGQGNYGYTF
NA	NA	TRBV19	TRBJ2-6	14	TGTGCCAGTGCTGAGGGCTCTGGGGCCAACGTCCTGACTTTC	CASAEGSGANVLTF
TRBD1	NA	TRBV5-1	TRBJ1-1	13	TGCGCCAGCGGCTGGACAGGTGGTACTGAAGCTTTCTTT	CASGWTGGTEAFF
NA	few	TRBV19	TRBJ1-5	13	TGTGCCAGTCAAGGACGGGAGAATCAGCCCCAGCATTTT	CASQGRENQPQHF
TRBD1	NA	TRBV7-2	TRBJ2-2	14	TGTGCCAGCAGCTCCGACAGGGCGGGCGGGGAGCTGTTTTTT	CASSSDRAGGELFF
TRBD2	NA	TRBV13	TRBJ2-1	14	TGTGCCAGCAGCCCGGGGGGGCCGCGCAATGAGCAGTTCTTC	CASSPGGPRNEQFF
NA	NA	TRBV19	TRBJ1-1	12	TGTGCCAGTAGTTCGTGGAACACTGAAGCTTTCTTT	CASSSWNTEAFF
NA	NA	TRBV3-1/TRBV3-2	TRBJ2-1	15	TGTGCCAGCAGCCAAGAGGGGGCTAGGTACAATGAGCAGTTCTTC	CASSQEGARYNEQFF
NA	NA	TRBV27	TRBJ1-4	14	TGTGCCAGCAGTTTCGCCGGTTCTGATGAAAAACTGTTTTTT	CASSFAGSDEKLFF
NA	NA	TRBV10-3	TRBJ1-2	13	TGTGCCATCAGTGACAGGGTTAACTATGGCTACACCTTC	CAISDRVNYGYTF
NA	NA	TRBV6-1	TRBJ1-6	16	TGTGCCAGCAGTGAATTGGGGTCCAACTATAATTCACCCCTCCACTTT	CASSELGSNYNSPLHF
TRBD2	NA	TRBV7-2	TRBJ2-4	15	TGTGCCAGCAGCTCACCGGGACTAGGGGCGTACATTCAGTACTTC	CASSSPGLGAYIQYF
NA	few	TRBV6-5	TRBJ2-1	13	TGTGCCAGCAGTTACTTTTTCGGGGGTGAGCAGTTCTTC	CASSYFFGGEQFF
NA	NA	TRBV6-6	TRBJ2-3	14	TGTGCCAGCAGTTACGGGCCTGGCACAGATACGCAGTATTTT	CASSYGPGTDTQYF
TRBD1	few	TRBV7-6	TRBJ1-3	17	TGTGCCAGCAGCCCTAGGACAGGGGCAGACTCTGGAAACACCATATATTTT	CASSPRTGADSGNTIYF
TRBD1	NA	TRBV19	TRBJ2-3	17	TGTGCCAGTAGTTTAGGTGAAAGAGGGGGCCCCGGCGATACGCAGTATTTT	CASSLGERGGPGDTQYF
NA	NA	TRBV4-1	TRBJ2-3	14	TGCGCCAGCAGCCAAGACCGATCGGCAGATACGCAGTATTTT	CASSQDRSADTQYF
TRBD2	NA	TRBV29-1	TRBJ2-1	18	TGCAGCGTTCGAGGGACTAGCGGGGGGGAGAGCTCCTACAATGAGCAGTTCTTC	CSVRGTSGGESSYNEQFF
NA	once	TRBV3-1/TRBV3-2	TRBJ1-3	15	TGTGCCAGCAGCCAAGATAGCGGGGGACCGAACACCATATATTTT	CASSQDSGGPNTIYF
NA	NA	TRBV19	TRBJ2-5	13	TGTGCCAGTAGTAACAGGGATTCAGAGACCCAGTACTTC	CASSNRDSETQYF